The 4 T cell receptor beta chains presented below share a single source sample, sequenced in a study of blood T cell repertoires in COVID-19. Clones were read by immunoSEQ multiplex PCR, and TCRdb kept only the in-frame ones, dropping some. The sample records hundreds of thousands of clones, 75% to 90% being singletons. Source material: peripheral blood. These receptor sequences come from a woman between 25 and 40 years old who had recovered from COVID-19.

This sequence joins TRBV19 and TRBJ2-1; 14 nucleotides agree with TRBD2. This CDR3 region has 18 residues. Germline V CDR1 and CDR2: LNHDA, SQIVND (reference sequence). J was trimmed by 2 bases and V by 5 bases; bases with no gene match: 8. CDR3 amino acids: CASSLGLAGGQPYNEQFF. In DNA, the CDR3 is TGTGCCAGTAGTCTAGGACTAGCGGGGGGTCAACCCTACAATGAGCAGTTCTTC.

This clone appeared once. CDR3 in DNA: TGTGCCAGCACCAGGGACAGAATCTATGGCTACACCTTC. Translating gives CASTRDRIYGYTF. The chain recombines TRBV6-5 with TRBJ1-2; TRBD1 matches at 7 bases. This CDR3 comprises 13 residues. V shed 7 bases, J shed 4 bases, and the junction held 6 bases outside the gene matches. CDR1 is MNHEY and CDR2 is SVGAGI in the germline V gene.

The chain links TRBV24-1 to TRBJ1-2; D is unresolved. V lost 5 bases and J lost 4, with 10 bases in between. The CDR3 runs to 13 residues. Per germline, CDR1 KGHDR and CDR2 SFDVKD. As DNA, the CDR3 is TGTGCCACCAGTGCCGCAGATTTCTATGGCTACACCTTC. Residues: CATSAADFYGYTF.

This clone was picked up a small number of times. The J gene is TRBJ2-7, the V gene TRBV4-3; 12 nucleotides line up with TRBD2. The CDR3 length is 15 residues. Germline values: CDR1 LGHNA, CDR2 YSLEER. V was clipped by 3 bases and J by 6 bases; unmatched bases: 6. CDR3: CASSQSTSGSGEQYF. For the CDR3, the DNA is TGCGCCAGCAGCCAGTCGACTAGCGGGAGTGGCGAGCAGTACTTC.